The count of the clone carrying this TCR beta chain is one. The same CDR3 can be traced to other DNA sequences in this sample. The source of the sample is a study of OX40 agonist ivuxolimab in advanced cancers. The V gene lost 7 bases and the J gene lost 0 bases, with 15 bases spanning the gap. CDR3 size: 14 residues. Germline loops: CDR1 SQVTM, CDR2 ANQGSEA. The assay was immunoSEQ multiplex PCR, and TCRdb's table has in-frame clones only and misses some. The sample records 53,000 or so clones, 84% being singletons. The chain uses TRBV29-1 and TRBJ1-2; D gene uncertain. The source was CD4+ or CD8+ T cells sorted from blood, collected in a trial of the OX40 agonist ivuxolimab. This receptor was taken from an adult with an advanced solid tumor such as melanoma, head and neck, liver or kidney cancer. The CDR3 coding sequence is TGCAGCGGCGGCTCACTGGCAGCTAACTATGGCTACACCTTC. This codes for CSGGSLAANYGYTF.